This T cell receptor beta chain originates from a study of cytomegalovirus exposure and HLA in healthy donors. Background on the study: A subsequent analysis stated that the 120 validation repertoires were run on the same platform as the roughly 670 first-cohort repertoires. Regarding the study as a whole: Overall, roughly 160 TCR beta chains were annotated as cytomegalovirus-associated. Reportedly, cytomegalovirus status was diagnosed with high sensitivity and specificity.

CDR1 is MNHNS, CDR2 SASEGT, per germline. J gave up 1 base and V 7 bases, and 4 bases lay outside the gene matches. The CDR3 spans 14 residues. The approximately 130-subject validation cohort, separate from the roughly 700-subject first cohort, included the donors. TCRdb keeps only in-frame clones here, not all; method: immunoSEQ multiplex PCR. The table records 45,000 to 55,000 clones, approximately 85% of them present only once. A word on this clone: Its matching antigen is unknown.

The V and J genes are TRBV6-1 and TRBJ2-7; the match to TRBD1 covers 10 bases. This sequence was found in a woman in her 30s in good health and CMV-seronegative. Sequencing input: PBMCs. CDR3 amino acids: CASIKGQGSYEQYF. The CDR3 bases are TGTGCCAGCATAAAGGGACAGGGGTCCTACGAGCAGTACTTC.